The sequence of this T cell receptor (beta chain) was determined in a study of shared clonotypes between healthy human individuals (TCRdb year 2020). Notes on the research overall: The cohort included three men and two women between 18 and 49 years of age. Different laboratories and diverse techniques were used to prepare libraries and sequence TCR repertoires, to increase sequencing depth and limit assay-specific biases. Between about 0.94 and 8.9 billion PBMCs per donor were obtained by leukapheresis. The study deeply sequenced blood TCR repertoires of five healthy adults to estimate repertoire size and the extent of clonotype sharing between individuals. For each donor, three plates each were used for CD4 naive and CD4 memory, two plates were used for CD8 naive, and one plate was used for CD8 memory.

Overall results and qualifications from the work: Sharing across a few donors was observed for about 4.8% of naive CD4, 3.5% of naive CD8, 2% to 2.5% of memory CD4, and less than 0.45% of memory CD8 clonotypes. Larger estimated clonotype richness was generally found for naive subsets than for memory subsets. Pairwise subsampling indicated that sequencing depth was expected to affect the degree of clonotype sharing among donors. Because the study included a small number of donors, the genetic and exposure-history diversity represented was limited. Only blood was sampled, and tissue TCR repertoires likely differ from those in blood. Higher generation probabilities were observed for clonotypes shared by all four sorted-subset donors than for non-shared clonotypes. Rarefaction of sorted-subset datasets indicated incomplete sequencing despite the large sequencing depth.

TCR CDR3 regions were amplified from genomic DNA by multiplex PCR using the deep immunoSEQ assay. Genomic DNA extracted from each cell subset was distributed evenly over all wells of several immunoSEQ 96-well plates, and each plate served as one replicate. For sorted subsets, each replicate PCR was loaded with about 0.2 ug genomic DNA, equivalent to 32,000 or so T cell genomes. The purified libraries were quantified using a Qubit 3.0 fluorometer, sized with a Bioanalyzer 2100, and then quantified again using the KAPA Library Quantification kit. Every immunoSEQ 96-well plate was sequenced on a dedicated single-read 150-cycle Illumina NextSeq 550 flow cell. The published analysis was carried out like this. Because only junctional sequences without quality scores were contained in the immunoSEQ output, filtering matching that applied to full-length reads could not be performed. Sequences were annotated with PyIR, a Python wrapper for IgBLAST v1.9, and V/J genes and CDR3 were assigned using IMGT germline references. Reads with weak V/J assignments (E-value above 1e-6), missing CDR3, stop codons, out-of-frame junctions, or ambiguous translated residues were removed. A V3J clonotype was defined by an identical inferred V gene, J gene, and CDR3 amino acid sequence. Percentage overlap between repertoires was calculated by dividing the number of shared unique clonotypes by the size of the smaller repertoire. RTK rarefaction, the Chao1 estimator, and Recon v2.1 estimates of unobserved clonotypes were used to assess repertoire richness. OLGA was used to compute generation probabilities for all TCRbeta clonotypes that the gDNA method yielded from a handful of donors. TCRdb limited this immuneACCESS table to in-frame rearrangements with V and J called. A share of clones is missing; checked studies link under half to unresolved V genes, and the rest is unexplained. Clone size and V and J calls were adopted from that table, with D and trimming inferred from the DNA. The sample records 650,000 to 800,000 clones, around 92% of which are singletons. Clones ranked in the top ten supply approximately 22% of the sample.

Comment on this clone: Its antigen is not yet known. The sample holds no much larger clone one base away, and base qualities are not on file.

CD8 naive samples were obtained by positive selection for CCR7 among CD45RO-negative cells, yielding a CD45RA+CCR7+ population from which TemRA cells were excluded. The donors were healthy, HIV-negative adults with no recently reported acute infections or vaccinations. Every donor was a Caucasian adult residing in Nashville, Tennessee, USA. Blood was collected by leukapheresis, and PBMCs were isolated by Ficoll-Histopaque density gradient centrifugation and then cryopreserved in liquid nitrogen vapor phase. Analytical flow cytometry was used to check the purity and quantity of every magnetically sorted T cell population. Each sorted fraction had its genomic DNA isolated and then quantified by UV absorbance on a Nanodrop 2000c. The TCR originated in a man aged 30 to 45 in good health. Sequences were obtained from naive CD8+ T cells sorted from blood. The cell subset or site label for this specimen denotes: CD45RA+CCR7+.

The CDR3 protein sequence reads: CASSLGPSWGTQYF. The sequence in DNA is TGTGCCAGCAGCTTGGGACCGTCCTGGGGGACCCAGTACTTC. The V and J genes are TRBV11-2 and TRBJ2-5; the D call is possibly TRBD1 or TRBD2, each sharing 5 bases. The germline ends are 15 bases apart after V is trimmed by 3 bases and J by 7 bases. The CDR3 has 14 amino acids, counting the end cysteine and phenylalanine. The sequence is cut down to CDR3 DNA, 42 bases in frame from base 1. CDR1 SGHAT and CDR2 FQNNGV were looked up in the germline V gene.